The 3 T cell receptor beta chains in this list originate from one sample, sequenced in a study of cytomegalovirus exposure and HLA in healthy donors. The PCR had 60 Vbeta and 13 Jbeta primers. Sequenced by immunoSEQ multiplex PCR; TCRdb stores in-frame clones only, minus some. In the table there are fewer than 55,000 clones, around 60% of which are singletons. The material sequenced was PBMCs. These receptors were obtained from a man aged 55 to 70 in good health and CMV-seropositive.

This chain uses TRBV7-9 with TRBJ2-1; D call uncertain. Looked up from germline, CDR1 is SEHNR and CDR2 is FQNEAQ (reference sequence). The CDR3 is 13 amino acids. V was shortened by 3 bases and J by 6 bases, with 9 bases between the two germline ends. For the CDR3, the DNA is TGTGCCAGCAGCTTGTCGAGTATCAATGAGCAGTTCTTC. Protein sequence: CASSLSSINEQFF.

The J gene is TRBJ1-5, the V gene TRBV11-2; D unresolved. Trimming took 6 bases from V and 2 from J, leaving 14 bases between them. This CDR3 is 15 amino acids long. CDR1 and CDR2 from the germline V gene are SGHAT and FQNNGV. The CDR3 nucleotides are TGTGCCAGCAGTCAAGAGGGTAGCGGCAATCAGCCCCAGCATTTT. Its translation: CASSQEGSGNQPQHF.

The gene calls are TRBV10-3 and TRBJ2-7; 7 nucleotides match TRBD2. This CDR3 has 13 residues. V trimming: 8 bases; J trimming: 7 bases; junction bases outside the gene matches: 11. Germline V gives CDR1 ENHRY, CDR2 SYGVKD. The CDR3 here is CAISGGGPVEQYF. The CDR3 region has the DNA TGTGCCATCTCTGGGGGAGGGCCAGTAGAGCAGTACTTC.